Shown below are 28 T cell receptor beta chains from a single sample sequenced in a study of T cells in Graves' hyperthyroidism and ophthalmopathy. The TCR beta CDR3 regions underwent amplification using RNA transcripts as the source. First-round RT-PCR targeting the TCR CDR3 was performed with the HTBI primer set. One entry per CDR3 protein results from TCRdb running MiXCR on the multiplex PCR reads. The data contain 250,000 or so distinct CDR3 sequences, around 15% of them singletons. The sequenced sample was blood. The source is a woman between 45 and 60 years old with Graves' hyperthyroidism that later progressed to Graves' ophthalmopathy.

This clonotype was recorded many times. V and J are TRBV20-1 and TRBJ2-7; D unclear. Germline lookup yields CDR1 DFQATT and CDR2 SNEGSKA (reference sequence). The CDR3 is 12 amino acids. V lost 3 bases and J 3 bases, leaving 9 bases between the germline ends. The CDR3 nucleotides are TGCAGTGCTAGGCAGGTCGACTACGAGCAGTACTTC. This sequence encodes CSARQVDYEQYF.

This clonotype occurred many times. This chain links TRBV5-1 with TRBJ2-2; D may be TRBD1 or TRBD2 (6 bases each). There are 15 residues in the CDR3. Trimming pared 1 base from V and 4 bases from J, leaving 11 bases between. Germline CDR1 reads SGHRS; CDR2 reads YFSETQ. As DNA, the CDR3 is TGCGCCAGCAGCTTGCGGGGGCCGAGCACCGGGGAGCTGTTTTTT. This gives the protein CASSLRGPSTGELFF.

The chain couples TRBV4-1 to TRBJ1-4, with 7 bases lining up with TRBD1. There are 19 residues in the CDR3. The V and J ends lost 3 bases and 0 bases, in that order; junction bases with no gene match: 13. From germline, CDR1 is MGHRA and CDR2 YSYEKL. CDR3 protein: CASSHARGGFSATNEKLFF. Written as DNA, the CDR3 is TGCGCCAGCAGCCACGCCAGGGGGGGGTTCAGTGCAACTAATGAAAAACTGTTTTTT.

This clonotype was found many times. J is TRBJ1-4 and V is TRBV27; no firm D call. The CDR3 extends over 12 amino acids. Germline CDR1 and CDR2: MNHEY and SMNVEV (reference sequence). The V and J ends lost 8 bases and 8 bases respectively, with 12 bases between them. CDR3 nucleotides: TGTGCCAGCGGGTCGGTCAAGGAAAAACTGTTTTTT. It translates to CASGSVKEKLFF.

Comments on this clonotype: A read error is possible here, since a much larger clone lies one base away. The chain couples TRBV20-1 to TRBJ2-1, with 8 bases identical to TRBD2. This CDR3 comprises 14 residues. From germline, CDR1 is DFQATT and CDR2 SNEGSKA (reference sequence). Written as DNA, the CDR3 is TGCAGTGCTCTTACTAGCGGAGGGGACAATGAGCGGTTCTTC. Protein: CSALTSGGDNERFF.

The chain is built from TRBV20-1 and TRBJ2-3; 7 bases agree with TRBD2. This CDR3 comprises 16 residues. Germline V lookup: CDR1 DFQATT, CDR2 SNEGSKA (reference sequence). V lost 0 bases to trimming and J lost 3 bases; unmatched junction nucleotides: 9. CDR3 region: CSARDGGEGWTDTQYF. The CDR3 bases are TGCAGTGCTAGAGATGGGGGGGAGGGATGGACAGATACGCAGTATTTT.

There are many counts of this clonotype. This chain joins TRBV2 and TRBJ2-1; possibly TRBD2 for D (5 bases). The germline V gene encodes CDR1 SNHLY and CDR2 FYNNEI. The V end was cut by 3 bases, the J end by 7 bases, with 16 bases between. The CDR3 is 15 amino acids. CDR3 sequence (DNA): TGTGCCAGCAGTGACTCGGGGATTCTTAGAAATGAGCAGTTCTTC. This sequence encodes CASSDSGILRNEQFF.

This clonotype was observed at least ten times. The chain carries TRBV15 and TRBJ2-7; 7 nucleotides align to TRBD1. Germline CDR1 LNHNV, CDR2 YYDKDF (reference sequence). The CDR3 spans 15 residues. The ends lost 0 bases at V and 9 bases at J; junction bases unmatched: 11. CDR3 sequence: CATSRDIGGRFGQYF. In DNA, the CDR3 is TGTGCCACCAGCAGAGATATAGGGGGCAGATTCGGGCAGTACTTC.

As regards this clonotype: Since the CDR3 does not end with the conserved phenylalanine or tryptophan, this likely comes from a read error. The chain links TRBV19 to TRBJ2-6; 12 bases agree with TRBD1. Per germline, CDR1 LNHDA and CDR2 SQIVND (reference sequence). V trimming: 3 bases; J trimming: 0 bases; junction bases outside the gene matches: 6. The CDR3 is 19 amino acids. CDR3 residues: CASSIRDRGLSSGANVLTS. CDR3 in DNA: TGTGCCAGTAGTATCCGGGACAGGGGGCTCAGCTCTGGGGCCAACGTCCTGACTTCC.

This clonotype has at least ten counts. The CDR3 is CSARDRRLAGDGEQYF. The CDR3 coding sequence is TGCAGTGCTAGAGACCGACGACTAGCGGGAGATGGCGAGCAGTACTTC. J is TRBJ2-7 and V is TRBV20-1; 12 bases are shared with TRBD2. This CDR3 is built from 16 residues. Germline CDR1 reads DFQATT; CDR2 reads SNEGSKA (reference sequence). V lost 0 bases, J lost 6 bases, and 9 bases stayed unmatched.

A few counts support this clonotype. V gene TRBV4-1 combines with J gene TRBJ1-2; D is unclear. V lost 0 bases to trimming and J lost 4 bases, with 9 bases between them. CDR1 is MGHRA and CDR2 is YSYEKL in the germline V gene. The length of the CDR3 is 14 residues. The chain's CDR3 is CASSQEWGGYGYTF. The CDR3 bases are TGCGCCAGCAGCCAAGAGTGGGGTGGCTATGGCTACACCTTC.

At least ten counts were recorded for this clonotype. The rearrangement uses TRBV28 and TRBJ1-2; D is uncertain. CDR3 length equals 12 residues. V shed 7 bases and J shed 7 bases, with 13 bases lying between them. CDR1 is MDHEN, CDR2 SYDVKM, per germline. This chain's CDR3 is CASTVDLGGYTF. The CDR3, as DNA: TGTGCCAGCACCGTAGATTTAGGTGGCTACACCTTC.

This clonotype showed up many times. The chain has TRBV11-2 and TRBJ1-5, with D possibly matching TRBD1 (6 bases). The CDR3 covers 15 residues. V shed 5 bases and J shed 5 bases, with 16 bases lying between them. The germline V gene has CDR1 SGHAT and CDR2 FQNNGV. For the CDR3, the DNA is TGTGCCAGCAGCCAAGACAGGAGTCAACATCAGCCCCAGCATTTT. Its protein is CASSQDRSQHQPQHF.

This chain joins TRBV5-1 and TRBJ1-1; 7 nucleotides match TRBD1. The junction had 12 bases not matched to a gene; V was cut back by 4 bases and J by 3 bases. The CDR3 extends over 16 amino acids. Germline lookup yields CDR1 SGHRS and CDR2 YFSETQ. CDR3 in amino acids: CASSPTPGGGDTEAFF. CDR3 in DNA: TGCGCCAGCAGCCCTACTCCAGGGGGTGGGGACACTGAAGCTTTCTTT.

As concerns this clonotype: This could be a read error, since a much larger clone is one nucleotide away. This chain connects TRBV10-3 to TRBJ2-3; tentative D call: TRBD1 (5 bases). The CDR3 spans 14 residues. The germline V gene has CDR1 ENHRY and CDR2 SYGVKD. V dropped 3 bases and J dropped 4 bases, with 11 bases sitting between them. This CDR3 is CAISEMSRADTQYF. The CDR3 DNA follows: TGTGCCATCAGTGAAATGTCCAGGGCAGATACGCAGTATTTT.

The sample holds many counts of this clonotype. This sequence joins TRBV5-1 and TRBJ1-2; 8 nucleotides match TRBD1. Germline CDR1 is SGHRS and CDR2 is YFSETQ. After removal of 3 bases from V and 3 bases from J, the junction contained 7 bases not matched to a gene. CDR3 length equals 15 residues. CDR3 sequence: CASSSSPQGDYGYTF. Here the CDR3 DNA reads TGCGCCAGCAGCTCATCCCCACAGGGGGACTATGGCTACACCTTC.

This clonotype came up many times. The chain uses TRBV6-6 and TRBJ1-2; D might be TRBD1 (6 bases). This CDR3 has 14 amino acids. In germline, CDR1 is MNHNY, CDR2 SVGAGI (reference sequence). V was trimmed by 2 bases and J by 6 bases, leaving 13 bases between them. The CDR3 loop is CASSYGTGRDGYTF. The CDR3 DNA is TGTGCCAGCAGTTACGGTACAGGGAGAGATGGCTACACCTTC.

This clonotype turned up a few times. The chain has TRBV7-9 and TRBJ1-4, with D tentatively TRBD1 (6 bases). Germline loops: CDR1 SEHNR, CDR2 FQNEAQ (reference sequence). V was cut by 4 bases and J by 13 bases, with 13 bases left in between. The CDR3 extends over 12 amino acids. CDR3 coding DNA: TGTGCCAGCAGCTCGGTTTTGGACAGACTGTTTTTT. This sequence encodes CASSSVLDRLFF.

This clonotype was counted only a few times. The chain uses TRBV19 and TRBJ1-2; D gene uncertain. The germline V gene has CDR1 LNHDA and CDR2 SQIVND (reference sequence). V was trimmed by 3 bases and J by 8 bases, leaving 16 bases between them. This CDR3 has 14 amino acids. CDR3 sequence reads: CASSMGSWQYGYTF. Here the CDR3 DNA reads TGTGCCAGTAGTATGGGCAGTTGGCAGTACGGCTACACCTTC.

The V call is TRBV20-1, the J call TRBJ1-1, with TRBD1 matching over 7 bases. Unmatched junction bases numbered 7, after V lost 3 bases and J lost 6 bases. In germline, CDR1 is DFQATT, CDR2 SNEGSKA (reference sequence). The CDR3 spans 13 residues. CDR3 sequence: CSASRNDRAEAFF. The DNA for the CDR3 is TGCAGTGCTAGTAGGAACGACAGGGCTGAAGCTTTCTTT.

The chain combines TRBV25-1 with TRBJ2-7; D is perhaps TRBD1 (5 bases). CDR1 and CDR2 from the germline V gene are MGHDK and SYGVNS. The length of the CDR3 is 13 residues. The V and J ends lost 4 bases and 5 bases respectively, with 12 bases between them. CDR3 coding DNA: TGTGCCAGCAGTGGAAGGGGTTTGAACGAGCAGTACTTC. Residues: CASSGRGLNEQYF.

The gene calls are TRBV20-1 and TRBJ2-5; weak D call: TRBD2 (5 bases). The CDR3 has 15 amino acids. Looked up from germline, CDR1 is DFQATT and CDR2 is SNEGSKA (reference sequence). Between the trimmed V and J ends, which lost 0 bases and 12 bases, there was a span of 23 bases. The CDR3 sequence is CSARDLGLHLTSEYF. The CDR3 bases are TGCAGTGCTAGAGATCTAGGCCTCCACCTAACTAGTGAGTACTTC.

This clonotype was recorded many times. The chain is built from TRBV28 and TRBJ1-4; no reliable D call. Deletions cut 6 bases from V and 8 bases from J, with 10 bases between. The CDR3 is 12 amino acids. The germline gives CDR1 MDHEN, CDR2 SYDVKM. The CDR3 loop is CASRAVREKLFF. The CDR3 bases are TGTGCCAGCAGGGCCGTGAGGGAAAAACTGTTTTTT. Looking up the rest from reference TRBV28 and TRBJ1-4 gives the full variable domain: DVKVTQSSRYLVKRTGEKVFLECVQDMDHENMFWYRQDPGLGLRLIYFSYDVKMKEKGDIPEGYSVSREKKERFSLILESASTNQTSMYLCASRAVREKLFFGSGTQLSVL.

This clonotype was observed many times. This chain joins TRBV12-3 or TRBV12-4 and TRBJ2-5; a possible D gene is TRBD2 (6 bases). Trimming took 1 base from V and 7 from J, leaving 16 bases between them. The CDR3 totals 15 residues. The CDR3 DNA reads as TGTGCCAGCAGTTTAGGGCGGGGCACCTTTGGGACCCAGTACTTC. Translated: CASSLGRGTFGTQYF.

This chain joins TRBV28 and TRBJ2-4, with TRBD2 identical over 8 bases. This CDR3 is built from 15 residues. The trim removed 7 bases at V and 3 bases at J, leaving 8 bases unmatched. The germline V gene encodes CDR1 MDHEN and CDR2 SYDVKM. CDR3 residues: CASTSGGPGKNIQYF. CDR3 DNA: TGTGCCAGCACTTCGGGAGGGCCAGGCAAAAACATTCAGTACTTC.

For the CDR3, the DNA is TGCGCCAGCAGCTCCGGAAGGACTGGGGCCAACGTCCTGACTTTC. Amino acid sequence: CASSSGRTGANVLTF. This rearrangement joins TRBV5-1 to TRBJ2-6; no firm D call. This CDR3 has 15 amino acids. Germline lookup yields CDR1 SGHRS and CDR2 YFSETQ. V was cut by 3 bases and J by 2 bases, with 9 bases left in between.

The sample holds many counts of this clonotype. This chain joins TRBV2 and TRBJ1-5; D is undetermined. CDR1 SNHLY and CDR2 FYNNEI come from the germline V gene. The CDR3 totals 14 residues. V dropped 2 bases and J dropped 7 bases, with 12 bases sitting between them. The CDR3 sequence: CASSERTEEQPQHF. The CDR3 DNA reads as TGTGCCAGCAGTGAACGGACCGAGGAGCAGCCCCAGCATTTT.

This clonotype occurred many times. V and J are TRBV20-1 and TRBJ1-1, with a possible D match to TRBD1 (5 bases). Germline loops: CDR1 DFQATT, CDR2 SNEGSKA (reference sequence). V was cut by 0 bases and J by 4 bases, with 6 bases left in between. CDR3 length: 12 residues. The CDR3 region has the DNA TGCAGTGCTAGAGAGCAGGGCACTGAAGCTTTCTTT. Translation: CSAREQGTEAFF.